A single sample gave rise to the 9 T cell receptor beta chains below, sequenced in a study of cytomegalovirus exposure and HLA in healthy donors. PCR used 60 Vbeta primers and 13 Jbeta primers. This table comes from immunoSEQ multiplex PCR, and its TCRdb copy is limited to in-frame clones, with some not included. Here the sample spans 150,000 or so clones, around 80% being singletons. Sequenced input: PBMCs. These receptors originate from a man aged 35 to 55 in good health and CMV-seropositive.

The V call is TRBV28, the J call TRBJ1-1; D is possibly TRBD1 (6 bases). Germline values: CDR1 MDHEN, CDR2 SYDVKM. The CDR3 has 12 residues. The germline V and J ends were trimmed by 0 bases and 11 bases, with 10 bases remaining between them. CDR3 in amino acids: CASSLWAGEAFF. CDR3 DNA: TGTGCCAGCAGTTTATGGGCAGGGGAGGCTTTCTTT.

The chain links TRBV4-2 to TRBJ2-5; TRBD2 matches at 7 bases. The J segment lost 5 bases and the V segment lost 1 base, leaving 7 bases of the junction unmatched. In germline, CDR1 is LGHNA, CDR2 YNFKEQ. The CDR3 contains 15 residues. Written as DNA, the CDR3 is TGTGCCAGCAGCCAAGGGACCACCGGGGGGGAGACCCAGTACTTC. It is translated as CASSQGTTGGETQYF.

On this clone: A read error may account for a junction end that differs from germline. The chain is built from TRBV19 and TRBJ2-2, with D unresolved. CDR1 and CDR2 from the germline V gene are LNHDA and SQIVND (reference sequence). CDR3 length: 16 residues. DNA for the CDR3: TGTGCCAGTGGTATAGGTCTGCAAGGCGGCACCGGGGAGCTGTTTTTT. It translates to CASGIGLQGGTGELFF.

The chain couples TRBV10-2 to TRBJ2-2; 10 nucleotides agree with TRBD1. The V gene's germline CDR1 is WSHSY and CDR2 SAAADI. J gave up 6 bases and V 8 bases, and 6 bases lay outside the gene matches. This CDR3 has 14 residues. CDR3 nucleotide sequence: TGCGCCAGCTGCGGGACAGGGGTTTCCGGGGAGCTGTTTTTT. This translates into CASCGTGVSGELFF.

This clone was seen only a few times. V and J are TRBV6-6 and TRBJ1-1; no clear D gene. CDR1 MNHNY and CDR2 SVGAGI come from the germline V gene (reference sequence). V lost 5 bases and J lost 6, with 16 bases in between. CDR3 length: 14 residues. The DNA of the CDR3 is TGTGCCAGCAGTGGAGAGAGGGAATCGGCTGAAGCTTTCTTT. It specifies CASSGERESAEAFF.

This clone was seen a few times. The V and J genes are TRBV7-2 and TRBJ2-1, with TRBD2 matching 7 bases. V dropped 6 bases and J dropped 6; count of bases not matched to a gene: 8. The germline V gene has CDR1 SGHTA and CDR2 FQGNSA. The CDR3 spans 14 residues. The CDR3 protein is CASSRTSRSNEQFF. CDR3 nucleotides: TGTGCCAGCAGTCGGACTAGTCGAAGCAATGAGCAGTTCTTC.

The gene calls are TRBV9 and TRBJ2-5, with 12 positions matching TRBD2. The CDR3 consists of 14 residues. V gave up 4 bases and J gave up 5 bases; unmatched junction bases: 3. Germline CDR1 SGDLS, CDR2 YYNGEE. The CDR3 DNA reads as TGTGCCAGCAGCCAGACTAGCGGGAGTGAGACCCAGTACTTC. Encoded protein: CASSQTSGSETQYF.

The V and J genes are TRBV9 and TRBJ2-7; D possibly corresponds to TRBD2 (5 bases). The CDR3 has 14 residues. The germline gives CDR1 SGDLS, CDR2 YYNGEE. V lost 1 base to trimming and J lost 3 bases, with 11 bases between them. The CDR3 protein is CASSVTGKFYEQYF. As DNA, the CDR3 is TGTGCCAGCAGCGTAACGGGGAAGTTCTACGAGCAGTACTTC.

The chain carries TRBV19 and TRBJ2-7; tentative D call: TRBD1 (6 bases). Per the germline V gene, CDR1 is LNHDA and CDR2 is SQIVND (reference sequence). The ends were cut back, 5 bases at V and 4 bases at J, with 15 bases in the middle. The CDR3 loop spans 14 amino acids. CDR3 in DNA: TGTGCCAGTAGTGCGGCCGGGACAAGATACGAGCAGTACTTC. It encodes CASSAAGTRYEQYF. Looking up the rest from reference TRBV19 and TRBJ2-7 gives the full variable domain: DGGITQSPKYLFRKEGQNVTLSCEQNLNHDAMYWYRQDPGQGLRLIYYSQIVNDFQKGDIAEGYSVSREKKESFPLTVTSAQKNPTAFYLCASSAAGTRYEQYFGPGTRLTVT.